This passage covers 23 T cell receptor beta chains from one sample sequenced in a study of T cell changes during pregnancy in multiple sclerosis. Sequenced by immunoSEQ multiplex PCR; TCRdb stores in-frame clones only, minus some. The data show approximately 35,000 clones, with over 85% seen just once and about 0.4% held by the top ten. The sequencing used CD4+ T cells from peripheral blood mononuclear cells, collected in the second trimester of pregnancy. Receptors originate from a female donor in good health, enrolled as a control in a pregnancy study.

The chain is built from TRBV13 and TRBJ2-1, with D perhaps TRBD2 (6 bases). The CDR3 consists of 13 residues. Germline loops: CDR1 PRHDT, CDR2 FYEKMQ (reference sequence). Deletions cut 8 bases from V and 0 bases from J, with 8 bases between. CDR3 nucleotides: TGTGCCAGCCGACTAGGCTCCTACAATGAGCAGTTCTTC. Translated: CASRLGSYNEQFF.

The chain joins TRBV30 to TRBJ2-7; 7 nucleotides match TRBD1. CDR1 and CDR2 from the germline V gene are GTSNPN and SVGIG (reference sequence). This CDR3 region has 13 residues. V gave up 3 bases and J gave up 2 bases; unmatched junction bases: 4. The CDR3 region is CAWSRDSTYEQYF. Here the CDR3 DNA reads TGTGCCTGGAGCCGGGACAGCACCTACGAGCAGTACTTC. The full variable domain, in which reference TRBV30 and TRBJ2-7 provide the parts outside the CDR3, is SQTIHQWPATLVQPVGSPLSLECTVEGTSNPNLYWYRQAAGRGLQLLFYSVGIGQISSEVPQNLSASRPQDRQFILSSKKLLLSDSGFYLCAWSRDSTYEQYFGPGTRLTVT.

The chain couples TRBV9 to TRBJ1-5; the D gene is possibly TRBD1 (5 bases). Germline V gene data show CDR1 as SGDLS and CDR2 as YYNGEE. V lost 4 bases and J lost 3, with 11 bases in between. The CDR3 is 14 residues long. The CDR3 sequence is CASSRSQDNQPQHF. In DNA form, the CDR3 reads TGTGCCAGCAGCCGCTCACAGGACAATCAGCCCCAGCATTTT.

The rearrangement links TRBV29-1 to TRBJ2-6; D gene uncertain. This CDR3 has 13 amino acids. V lost 5 bases and J 4 bases, leaving 9 bases between the germline ends. CDR1 SQVTM and CDR2 ANQGSEA come from the germline V gene. CDR3 in amino acids: CSVTKTGANVLTF. CDR3 in DNA: TGCAGCGTTACCAAGACAGGGGCCAACGTCCTGACTTTC.

This clone was counted a single time. The V and J genes are TRBV18 and TRBJ2-7, with D possibly being TRBD2 (7 bases). The CDR3 sequence is 15 residues long. Per the germline V gene, CDR1 is KGHSH and CDR2 is LQKENI. V was cut by 5 bases and J by 4 bases, with 18 bases left in between. CDR3 coding DNA: TGTGCCAGCTCAGCCGGGGGGACACCACCATACGAGCAGTACTTC. Translating it yields CASSAGGTPPYEQYF.

The chain employs TRBV21-1 and TRBJ1-5; the table's D call of TRBD1 was not tested on the DNA. TRBV21-1 is assigned pseudogene status. The CDR3 totals 14 residues. In DNA, the CDR3 is TGTGCCAGCAGCGAAGACAGTAGCAATCAGCCCCAGCATTTT. Amino acid sequence: CASSEDSSNQPQHF.

The chain couples TRBV14 to TRBJ2-7; the D gene is possibly TRBD1 (6 bases). The germline V and J ends were trimmed by 1 base and 6 bases, with 16 bases remaining between them. The CDR3 has 15 residues. Germline CDR1 reads SGHDN; CDR2 reads FVKESK. The CDR3 region is CASSQGWDRGGEQYF. Written as DNA, the CDR3 is TGTGCCAGCAGCCAAGGCTGGGACCGAGGGGGCGAGCAGTACTTC.

This clone came up once. The gene calls are TRBV5-4 and TRBJ2-5, with D perhaps matching TRBD1 (6 bases). The J call may not be correct, given that the DNA end is closer to TRBJ2-7. The CDR3 is made up of 14 amino acids. Germline-derived CDR1 and CDR2 are SGHNT and YYREEE (reference sequence). CDR3 coding DNA: TGTGCCAGCCGCAGGGGTCCCAGCTCCTACGAGCAGTACTTC. It specifies CASRRGPSSYEQYF.

CDR3 in amino acids: CASSLAAGSSGNTIYF. CDR3 bases: TGTGCCAGCAGCTTAGCGGCAGGAAGCTCTGGAAACACCATATATTTT. The chain joins TRBV7-2 to TRBJ1-3; unclear D gene. CDR1 and CDR2 from the germline V gene are SGHTA and FQGNSA. The CDR3 runs to 16 residues. Trimming shortened V by 0 bases and J by 0 bases, and 9 bases separated the two germline ends.

The genes are TRBV2 and TRBJ2-3; D may be TRBD1 (5 bases). The germline V gene has CDR1 SNHLY and CDR2 FYNNEI. V was shortened by 2 bases and J by 3 bases, with 15 bases between the two germline ends. The CDR3 runs to 16 residues. The CDR3 DNA reads TGTGCCAGCAGTGAATTTGGACAACCAGGGACAGATACGCAGTATTTT. This codes for CASSEFGQPGTDTQYF.

This clone is a singleton in its sample. V is TRBV27 and J is TRBJ2-5; unclear D gene. In germline, CDR1 is MNHEY, CDR2 SMNVEV (reference sequence). This CDR3 has 11 residues. Trimming took 5 bases from V and 11 from J, leaving 12 bases between them. CDR3 protein: CASSTPREQYF. CDR3 nucleotide sequence: TGTGCCAGCAGTACTCCGCGTGAGCAGTACTTC.

The CDR3: CASSPRDSPNYGYTF. The CDR3 DNA is TGTGCCAGCAGCCCGAGGGACAGCCCAAACTATGGCTACACCTTC. The chain employs TRBV11-2 and TRBJ1-2, with TRBD1 matching over 7 bases. CDR1 is SGHAT, CDR2 FQNNGV, per germline. The CDR3 sequence is 15 residues long. V was pared by 5 bases and J by 2 bases, with 8 bases of the junction left unmatched.

This chain's CDR3 is CASSEGAGQGSNQPQHF. For the CDR3, the DNA is TGTGCCAGCAGTGAAGGGGCTGGACAGGGAAGCAATCAGCCCCAGCATTTT. The chain links TRBV2 to TRBJ1-5; 8 bases agree with TRBD1. Per germline, CDR1 SNHLY and CDR2 FYNNEI. Trimming cost V 1 base and J 1 base; bases outside gene matches: 6. The CDR3 runs to 17 residues.

In regard to this clone: The identical CDR3 is also encoded by other nucleotide sequences in the sample. The V call is TRBV18, the J call TRBJ1-3; 9 bases agree with TRBD1. The length of the CDR3 is 17 residues. V was clipped by 1 base and J by 4 bases; unmatched bases: 8. Germline V gives CDR1 KGHSH, CDR2 LQKENI. CDR3 sequence reads: CASSPRARTGVGNTIYF. Written as DNA, the CDR3 is TGTGCCAGCTCACCACGGGCGAGGACAGGGGTCGGAAACACCATATATTTT.

This chain joins TRBV6-6 and TRBJ1-1, with 7 bases fitting TRBD1. This CDR3 is 16 amino acids long. Germline trimming cut 0 bases from V and 10 bases from J; bases unmatched to any gene: 14. From germline, CDR1 is MNHNY and CDR2 SVGAGI (reference sequence). CDR3 sequence: CASSYSTQVTGLGAFF. CDR3 in DNA: TGTGCCAGCAGTTACTCGACGCAAGTGACAGGGTTGGGAGCTTTCTTT.

The V call is TRBV18, the J call TRBJ1-3; D ambiguous. Germline V gene lookup returns CDR1 KGHSH and CDR2 LQKENI. V was cut by 1 base and J by 0 bases, with 10 bases left in between. The CDR3 runs 16 residues. DNA for the CDR3: TGTGCCAGCTCACCACTCGAGTCTCTCTCTGGAAACACCATATATTTT. It is translated as CASSPLESLSGNTIYF. The variable domain in full, completed from reference TRBV18 and TRBJ1-3, reads NAGVMQNPRHLVRRRGQEARLRCSPMKGHSHVYWYRQLPEEGLKFMVYLQKENIIDESGMPKERFSAEFPKEGPSILRIQQVVRGDSAAYFCASSPLESLSGNTIYFGEGSWLTVV.

V usage is TRBV10-3 and J usage is TRBJ2-5; TRBD1 might be the D (6 bases). CDR1 is ENHRY, CDR2 SYGVKD, per germline. The CDR3 has 13 residues. V lost 6 bases to trimming and J lost 1 base, with 9 bases between them. Here the CDR3 reads CAIRSDSQETQYF. For the CDR3, the DNA is TGTGCCATCAGATCGGACAGCCAAGAGACCCAGTACTTC.

The V call is TRBV10-3, the J call TRBJ2-1; possible D gene TRBD1, 6 bases. Trimming left V 4 bases short and J 4 bases short, with 11 bases between. Germline CDR1 and CDR2: ENHRY and SYGVKD. There are 14 residues in the CDR3. The CDR3 sequence: CAISGQGSYNEQFF. The DNA for the CDR3 is TGTGCCATCAGTGGGCAGGGGTCATACAATGAGCAGTTCTTC.

The rearrangement uses TRBV14 and TRBJ1-1; D remains ambiguous. Germline V gene lookup returns CDR1 SGHDN and CDR2 FVKESK. V was shortened by 3 bases and J by 3 bases, with 8 bases between the two germline ends. There are 13 residues in the CDR3. DNA of the CDR3: TGTGCCAGCAGCCAGGAACTATACACTGAAGCTTTCTTT. Protein sequence: CASSQELYTEAFF.

The genes are TRBV27 and TRBJ1-5, with TRBD1 as a possible D gene (6 bases). The V gene's germline CDR1 is MNHEY and CDR2 SMNVEV (reference sequence). The ends were cut back, 5 bases at V and 4 bases at J, with 12 bases in the middle. The CDR3 is made up of 14 amino acids. CDR3 bases: TGTGCCAGCAGTCCCCTACAGGGAAATCAGCCCCAGCATTTT. It yields the protein CASSPLQGNQPQHF.

The chain couples TRBV21-1 to TRBJ1-5; the DNA was not compared with TRBD1, the D call given in the table. TRBV21-1 has pseudogene status. The CDR3 covers 12 residues. As DNA, the CDR3 is TGTGCCAGCATAAGGACAGGCGCGCCCCAGCATTTT. This codes for CASIRTGAPQHF.

The chain links TRBV6-6 to TRBJ2-5; 7 positions agree with TRBD1. V dropped 5 bases and J dropped 2; count of bases not matched to a gene: 5. Per the germline V gene, CDR1 is MNHNY and CDR2 is SVGAGI (reference sequence). The CDR3 runs to 14 residues. The CDR3 loop reads CASSRGQKQETQYF. The CDR3 DNA follows: TGTGCCAGCAGTAGGGGACAGAAACAAGAGACCCAGTACTTC.

This chain's CDR3 is CAISESRGREKLFF. The CDR3 DNA reads TGTGCCATCAGTGAGTCGCGGGGGAGGGAAAAACTGTTTTTT. J is TRBJ1-4 and V is TRBV10-3; TRBD1 is a possible D gene (5 bases). CDR3 size: 14 residues. The germline V gene has CDR1 ENHRY and CDR2 SYGVKD. Trimming stripped 0 bases from V and 8 bases from J, with 10 bases between.